The clone carrying this T cell receptor beta chain was seen a few times. The source of the sample is a study of blood T cell repertoires in COVID-19. On the study more broadly: T cells, B-cell-depleted T cells, or PBMCs provided the cDNA or gDNA that served as material.

The V end was cut by 4 bases, the J end by 1 base, with 19 bases between. This CDR3 has 17 residues. Germline V gives CDR1 SGDLS, CDR2 YYNGEE. Here immunoSEQ multiplex PCR was the method, and the copy in TCRdb shows in-frame clones only, minus some. The table records 170,000 or so clones, more than 80% of them present only once. Two negative PCRs, clearance, or symptom resolution characterized the recovered Cohort 3 donors. The receptor was isolated from a man aged 35-49 years who had recovered from COVID-19. The material sequenced was PBMCs or T cells enriched from blood (not recorded which). The rearrangement uses TRBV9 and TRBJ2-3; D is possibly TRBD2 (6 bases). This CDR3 reads CASSPRDGGFGTDTQYF. DNA of the CDR3: TGTGCCAGCAGCCCCAGGGACGGGGGATTCGGCACAGATACGCAGTATTTT.